This is a list of T cell receptor beta chains from one sample in a study of T-cell reconstitution after alpha-beta-depleted transplantation in children. MiXCR, run by TCRdb on the PCR reads, gives a single entry per CDR3 protein. The repertoire has about 640,000 distinct CDR3 sequences, 16% of them found once; the top ten carry approximately 1%. The sample here was PBMCs from the stem cell graft donor, taken from the stem cell graft. The receptors come from a human donor who donated a stem cell graft to a child with acute myeloid leukemia. Both conserved end residues are trimmed from each CDR3. The order of the fields is V gene, D gene, J gene, CDR3 protein. The D gene is left open where the match is weak.

V gene: TRBV5-1
D gene: TRBD1
J gene: TRBJ2-5
CDR3 protein: ASSLVGSGQTKETQY

V gene: TRBV5-1
D gene: NA
J gene: TRBJ1-1
CDR3 protein: ASSLDGSRNTEAF

V gene: TRBV15
D gene: NA
J gene: TRBJ2-5
CDR3 protein: ATSRGQPETQY

V gene: TRBV20-1
D gene: NA
J gene: TRBJ2-5
CDR3 protein: SARDRTAEETQY

V gene: TRBV29-1
D gene: TRBD1
J gene: TRBJ2-7
CDR3 protein: SVDRGQGYEQY

V gene: TRBV12-3/TRBV12-4
D gene: NA
J gene: TRBJ1-2
CDR3 protein: ASSLGQTRYGYT

V gene: TRBV29-1
D gene: TRBD1
J gene: TRBJ1-1
CDR3 protein: SGGQGRNTEAF

V gene: TRBV29-1
D gene: NA
J gene: TRBJ1-2
CDR3 protein: SVEDGGRLYGYT

V gene: TRBV20-1
D gene: NA
J gene: TRBJ2-5
CDR3 protein: SASAGVETQY

V gene: TRBV7-9
D gene: NA
J gene: TRBJ1-4
CDR3 protein: ASSRGSDEKLF

V gene: TRBV5-1
D gene: NA
J gene: TRBJ1-3
CDR3 protein: ASSGMDSPSGNTIY

V gene: TRBV7-2
D gene: NA
J gene: TRBJ1-6
CDR3 protein: ASSLAFRASPLH

V gene: TRBV14
D gene: TRBD2
J gene: TRBJ2-5
CDR3 protein: ASSQAGGVKTQY

V gene: TRBV12-3/TRBV12-4
D gene: NA
J gene: TRBJ2-4
CDR3 protein: ASRDHRELAKNIQY

V gene: TRBV10-3
D gene: NA
J gene: TRBJ1-4
CDR3 protein: AISDLGVNEKLF

V gene: TRBV11-1
D gene: TRBD1
J gene: TRBJ2-1
CDR3 protein: ASSLSTGLWKF

V gene: TRBV12-3/TRBV12-4
D gene: NA
J gene: TRBJ2-7
CDR3 protein: ASSYTSEGDEHY

V gene: TRBV6-4
D gene: NA
J gene: TRBJ2-3
CDR3 protein: ASSAGPRRTDTQY

V gene: TRBV19
D gene: TRBD2
J gene: TRBJ2-1
CDR3 protein: ASSTWYLAGATYNEQF

V gene: TRBV29-1
D gene: NA
J gene: TRBJ2-6
CDR3 protein: SVEGPSGANVLT

V gene: TRBV20-1
D gene: TRBD2
J gene: TRBJ2-1
CDR3 protein: SARDPGGGGAPKGEQF

V gene: TRBV19
D gene: NA
J gene: TRBJ1-2
CDR3 protein: ASSRDIRGYT

V gene: TRBV15
D gene: NA
J gene: TRBJ2-7
CDR3 protein: ATSTEQLMVPYEQY

V gene: TRBV7-2
D gene: TRBD2
J gene: TRBJ2-5
CDR3 protein: ASSLSGLAGAAKTQY

V gene: TRBV7-2
D gene: NA
J gene: TRBJ1-3
CDR3 protein: ASSPGTHTIY

V gene: TRBV2
D gene: NA
J gene: TRBJ2-1
CDR3 protein: ASRAETNEQF

V gene: TRBV27
D gene: NA
J gene: TRBJ2-7
CDR3 protein: ASSFGTSYEQY

V gene: TRBV20-1
D gene: TRBD1
J gene: TRBJ1-2
CDR3 protein: SAWDSRGYGYT

V gene: TRBV20-1
D gene: NA
J gene: TRBJ2-1
CDR3 protein: SASRGPFYNEQF

V gene: TRBV12-3/TRBV12-4
D gene: NA
J gene: TRBJ2-1
CDR3 protein: ASSLGLTGNEQF

V gene: TRBV2
D gene: NA
J gene: TRBJ2-7
CDR3 protein: ASSVEGRSQQY

V gene: TRBV7-9
D gene: NA
J gene: TRBJ1-1
CDR3 protein: AVHSGLYTEAF

V gene: TRBV12-3/TRBV12-4
D gene: TRBD2
J gene: TRBJ2-3
CDR3 protein: ASSPYGGLAGGTDTQY

V gene: TRBV13
D gene: TRBD1
J gene: TRBJ2-7
CDR3 protein: ASSFGQGVPYEQY

V gene: TRBV6-5
D gene: TRBD1
J gene: TRBJ2-3
CDR3 protein: ASSYVGTGRDTQY

V gene: TRBV7-9
D gene: NA
J gene: TRBJ2-5
CDR3 protein: ASSLVTPTGHGETQY

V gene: TRBV5-1
D gene: TRBD2
J gene: TRBJ2-3
CDR3 protein: ASSLAKVAGSNTQY

V gene: TRBV20-1
D gene: NA
J gene: TRBJ2-3
CDR3 protein: SARDYGGPGTDTQY

V gene: TRBV7-9
D gene: NA
J gene: TRBJ2-5
CDR3 protein: ASSLARDRGETQY

V gene: TRBV20-1
D gene: TRBD1
J gene: TRBJ2-2
CDR3 protein: SASGAGGSSGELF

V gene: TRBV4-3
D gene: TRBD1
J gene: TRBJ1-2
CDR3 protein: ASSQVTGQGGGYT

V gene: TRBV28
D gene: NA
J gene: TRBJ2-1
CDR3 protein: ASGGLLDEQF

V gene: TRBV29-1
D gene: TRBD1
J gene: TRBJ2-6
CDR3 protein: SVEDLGQDRSGANVLT

V gene: TRBV12-3/TRBV12-4
D gene: NA
J gene: TRBJ2-7
CDR3 protein: ASSSQVYEQY

V gene: TRBV6-4
D gene: TRBD1
J gene: TRBJ1-1
CDR3 protein: ASRPGQASLVNTEAF

V gene: TRBV7-9
D gene: NA
J gene: TRBJ1-1
CDR3 protein: ASSLSATTEAF

V gene: TRBV20-1
D gene: TRBD1
J gene: TRBJ1-5
CDR3 protein: SASLTQGGNQPQH

V gene: TRBV7-2
D gene: NA
J gene: TRBJ1-2
CDR3 protein: ASSYEGKGGYT

V gene: TRBV10-3
D gene: NA
J gene: TRBJ1-1
CDR3 protein: AISDRDISANTEAF